Each of the 30 T cell receptor beta chains below was sequenced from the same sample in a study of identical twins. TCRdb re-called the 5' RACE reads through MiXCR, storing one row per CDR3 protein. Among around 230,000 distinct CDR3 sequences listed, about a tenth were seen once. The material sequenced was memory (CD45RO+) T cells sorted from blood. The receptors stem from a woman aged 18-30 years in good health.

This clonotype was detected only a few times. The chain is built from TRBV3-1 and TRBJ2-7; D is possibly TRBD2 (5 bases). Per the germline V gene, CDR1 is LGHDT and CDR2 is YNNKEL (reference sequence). V was cut by 4 bases and J by 7 bases, with 11 bases left in between. The CDR3 runs 12 residues. CDR3 sequence: CASSPSRGEQYF. DNA of the CDR3: TGTGCCAGCAGCCCCTCGCGAGGGGAGCAGTACTTC.

This chain joins TRBV4-3 and TRBJ2-1, with 10 bases fitting TRBD1. CDR1 is LGHNA, CDR2 YSLEER, per germline. The CDR3 loop spans 16 amino acids. Trimming at V came to 3 bases and at J to 6 bases, leaving 8 bases not matched to a gene. The CDR3 region is CASSHGGGTGVNEQFF. Here the CDR3 DNA reads TGCGCCAGCAGCCATGGGGGAGGGACAGGGGTCAATGAGCAGTTCTTC.

The rearrangement joins TRBV15 to TRBJ2-1; a weak D match, TRBD2 (7 bases). The germline CDR1 and CDR2 sequences are LNHNV and YYDKDF (reference sequence). V lost 3 bases to trimming and J lost 11 bases, with 23 bases between them. The CDR3 consists of 16 residues. The CDR3 loop reads CATSRPARGGGFQQFF. DNA of the CDR3: TGTGCCACCAGCAGGCCGGCGAGGGGGGGGGGATTTCAGCAGTTCTTC.

CDR3 sequence reads: CASAGARNNEQFF. The DNA of the CDR3 is TGTGCCAGTGCGGGGGCCCGGAACAATGAGCAGTTCTTC. V is TRBV19 and J is TRBJ2-1; D perhaps matches TRBD2 (7 bases). The CDR3 consists of 13 residues. CDR1 is LNHDA, CDR2 SQIVND, per germline (reference sequence). Between the trimmed V and J ends, which lost 8 bases and 5 bases, there was a span of 13 bases.

This clonotype was seen only a few times. This rearrangement joins TRBV5-5 to TRBJ2-7; 7 bases fit TRBD1. CDR3 length equals 13 residues. Germline CDR1 and CDR2: SGHKS and YYEKEE (reference sequence). V was pared by 6 bases and J by 3 bases, with 6 bases of the junction left unmatched. The CDR3 bases are TGTGCCAGCACCCGACAGGGAGACTACGAGCAGTACTTC. It encodes CASTRQGDYEQYF.

This clonotype was counted many times. The V gene is TRBV20-1, the J gene TRBJ2-3, with 7 nucleotides matching TRBD2. The junction had 7 bases not matched to a gene; V was cut back by 2 bases and J by 5 bases. Germline CDR1 DFQATT, CDR2 SNEGSKA (reference sequence). The CDR3 sequence is 14 residues long. DNA for the CDR3: TGCAGTGCTAGAAGGGCGGGAGAGCGAGATACGCAGTATTTT. It yields the protein CSARRAGERDTQYF.

The V gene is TRBV30, the J gene TRBJ2-2; 10 nucleotides agree with TRBD2. The CDR3 consists of 16 residues. Germline V gene sequence: CDR1 GTSNPN, CDR2 SVGIG (reference sequence). V shed 3 bases and J 4 bases; nucleotides not matched to a gene: 8. The CDR3 DNA follows: TGTGCCTGGAGGTCCCTAGCGGGAGTTAGCACCGGGGAGCTGTTTTTT. Translating gives CAWRSLAGVSTGELFF.

There are a few counts of this clonotype. J is TRBJ1-1 and V is TRBV21-1; the listed D gene, TRBD1, was not tested against the DNA. TRBV21-1 is described as a pseudogene. CDR3 length: 15 amino acids. The CDR3 DNA is TGTGCCAGCAGCAACCGGACAGTACAGGTCACTGAAGCTTTCTTT. Its protein product is CASSNRTVQVTEAFF.

The chain couples TRBV7-2 to TRBJ1-4; D possibly corresponds to TRBD1 (6 bases). This CDR3 contains 15 residues. Trimming shortened V by 4 bases and J by 6 bases, and 15 bases separated the two germline ends. Germline CDR1 is SGHTA and CDR2 is FQGNSA. The CDR3 DNA reads TGTGCCAGCAGCTCGCGGGGGCTCGGGGATGAAAAACTGTTTTTT. This sequence encodes CASSSRGLGDEKLFF.

This clonotype was detected only a few times. The rearrangement joins TRBV20-1 to TRBJ1-1; possible D gene TRBD1, 6 bases. V was pared by 2 bases and J by 5 bases, with 9 bases between. The germline V gene has CDR1 DFQATT and CDR2 SNEGSKA (reference sequence). This CDR3 has 12 amino acids. CDR3 sequence: CSARQGRTEAFF. The DNA for the CDR3 is TGCAGTGCTAGACAGGGGAGGACTGAAGCTTTCTTT.

The rearrangement uses TRBV9 and TRBJ2-3; D not resolved. Germline V gene sequence: CDR1 SGDLS, CDR2 YYNGEE. The CDR3 length is 17 residues. The V end lost 3 bases, the J end lost 4 bases, and 21 bases lay between the germline ends. This CDR3 is CASSDSGPVLGSDTQYF. Here the CDR3 DNA reads TGTGCCAGCAGCGATTCTGGACCGGTCTTGGGGTCAGATACGCAGTATTTT.

V usage is TRBV7-6 and J usage is TRBJ2-7; no definite D call. Trimming stripped 3 bases from V and 5 bases from J, with 14 bases between. The CDR3 is 14 amino acids. From germline, CDR1 is SGHVS and CDR2 FNYEAQ. CDR3 nucleotides: TGTGCCAGCAGCTTCGAGGCACGGAGCGACGAGCAGTACTTC. As protein: CASSFEARSDEQYF.

In its sample, this clonotype was seen many times. The V call is TRBV20-1, the J call TRBJ1-4; D remains ambiguous. CDR3 length equals 13 residues. Germline CDR1 and CDR2: DFQATT and SNEGSKA (reference sequence). Trimming took 1 base from V and 0 from J, leaving 3 bases between them. DNA of the CDR3: TGCAGTGCTAGAGGACCAACTAATGAAAAACTGTTTTTT. Its protein product is CSARGPTNEKLFF.

This chain connects TRBV6-1 to TRBJ2-7; D gene unclear. Germline V gene sequence: CDR1 MNHNS, CDR2 SASEGT. The CDR3 is 15 amino acids. Trimming took 8 bases from V and 3 from J, leaving 20 bases between them. The CDR3 here is CASSPVHSNRYEQYF. The DNA for the CDR3 is TGTGCCAGCTCCCCAGTCCACTCAAACCGCTACGAGCAGTACTTC.

Many counts were recorded for this clonotype. This CDR3 reads CASSLNPDSVHTF. In nucleotides, the CDR3 is TGTGCCAGCAGTTTAAACCCCGACAGCGTCCACACCTTC. The chain recombines TRBV12-3 or TRBV12-4 with TRBJ1-2, with D possibly matching TRBD1 (5 bases). The CDR3 spans 13 residues. V was trimmed by 2 bases and J by 12 bases, leaving 16 bases between them.

The genes are TRBV6-1 and TRBJ1-2; D is possibly TRBD1 (5 bases). This CDR3 comprises 15 residues. Germline V lookup: CDR1 MNHNS, CDR2 SASEGT. V lost 6 bases and J lost 2, with 16 bases in between. The CDR3 sequence is CASSTRDGRNYGYTF. The CDR3 DNA sequence: TGTGCCAGCAGCACTAGGGACGGGAGAAACTATGGCTACACCTTC.

In its sample, this clonotype was seen a few times. The chain couples TRBV4-3 to TRBJ2-4; weak D call: TRBD2 (6 bases). V lost 1 base and J 8 bases, leaving 21 bases between the germline ends. Per germline, CDR1 LGHNA and CDR2 YSLEER. The CDR3 spans 17 residues. This CDR3 is CASSQGARDPPVDIQYF. Here the CDR3 DNA reads TGCGCCAGCAGCCAAGGGGCGCGGGACCCACCCGTTGACATTCAGTACTTC.

The V gene is TRBV20-1, the J gene TRBJ2-7, with no clear D. Between the trimmed V and J ends, which lost 4 bases and 0 bases, there was a span of 10 bases. From germline, CDR1 is DFQATT and CDR2 SNEGSKA (reference sequence). CDR3 size: 13 residues. The CDR3 region is CSAIGAASYEQYF. CDR3 sequence (DNA): TGCAGTGCTATCGGAGCAGCCTCCTACGAGCAGTACTTC.

This clonotype was observed a few times. The chain couples TRBV20-1 to TRBJ2-7; 8 nucleotides agree with TRBD1. V lost 0 bases and J lost 6; bases outside the gene matches: 7. CDR1 is DFQATT, CDR2 SNEGSKA, per germline (reference sequence). CDR3 size: 14 residues. CDR3 in DNA: TGCAGTGCTAGAGATCCGGGCAGGGGGCCCGAGCAGTACTTC. It encodes CSARDPGRGPEQYF.

The sample holds a few counts of this clonotype. V and J are TRBV5-6 and TRBJ2-7; D is ambiguous. The germline V and J ends were trimmed by 0 bases and 2 bases, with 12 bases remaining between them. Per germline, CDR1 SGHDT and CDR2 YYEEEE. The CDR3 runs to 15 residues. The CDR3 sequence: CASSLVSRRPYEQYF. The CDR3 nucleotides are TGTGCCAGCAGCTTGGTGAGCAGGAGACCCTACGAGCAGTACTTC.

This clonotype was seen only a few times. The CDR3 DNA is TGTGCCAGCAGCCCAGGACAGGGAGGTGTTCGGACTGAAGCTTTCTTT. Its translation: CASSPGQGGVRTEAFF. This sequence joins TRBV7-9 and TRBJ1-1, with 8 bases aligning to TRBD1. V dropped 5 bases and J dropped 5; count of bases not matched to a gene: 13. The CDR3 is 16 residues long. The germline V gene encodes CDR1 SEHNR and CDR2 FQNEAQ (reference sequence). The full variable domain, in which reference TRBV7-9 and TRBJ1-1 provide the parts outside the CDR3, is DTGVSQNPRHKITKRGQNVTFRCDPISEHNRLYWYRQTLGQGPEFLTYFQNEAQLEKSRLLSDRFSAERPKGSFSTLEIQRTEQGDSAMYLCASSPGQGGVRTEAFFGQGTRLTVV.

This clonotype was detected many times. The rearrangement uses TRBV7-9 and TRBJ1-6; no clear D gene. Germline V CDR1 and CDR2: SEHNR, FQNEAQ (reference sequence). This CDR3 is built from 14 residues. V gave up 6 bases and J gave up 5 bases, with 11 bases separating them. The CDR3 region is CASSEAGHNSPLHF. As DNA, the CDR3 is TGTGCCAGCAGTGAGGCGGGCCATAATTCACCCCTCCACTTT.

This clonotype was seen many times. This chain links TRBV5-1 with TRBJ2-5, with 8 nucleotides matching TRBD2. V trimming: 8 bases; J trimming: 4 bases; junction bases outside the gene matches: 7. CDR1 is SGHRS and CDR2 is YFSETQ in the germline V gene. The CDR3 has 13 residues. The CDR3 sequence: CASFGGGRETQYF. The CDR3 DNA is TGCGCCAGTTTTGGCGGGGGGAGAGAGACCCAGTACTTC.

This clonotype was counted at least ten times. The chain couples TRBV5-5 to TRBJ1-3; D unclear. Trimming pared 4 bases from V and 0 bases from J, leaving 8 bases between. Germline-derived CDR1 and CDR2 are SGHKS and YYEKEE (reference sequence). The CDR3 length is 14 residues. Here the CDR3 DNA reads TGTGCCAGCAGCAATACAGCCTCTGGAAACACCATATATTTT. Encoded protein: CASSNTASGNTIYF.

Points on this clonotype: A single base separates this from a much larger clone, so it may be a read error. J is TRBJ1-1 and V is TRBV7-2; no clear D. The germline V and J ends were trimmed by 5 bases and 3 bases, with 7 bases remaining between them. The length of the CDR3 is 12 residues. CDR1 and CDR2 (germline): SGHTA, FQGNSA. CDR3 in DNA: TGTGCCAGCAGCCCGCACGACACTGAAGCTTTCTTT. It codes for CASSPHDTEAFF.

This clonotype came up a few times. This chain joins TRBV5-6 and TRBJ2-3; TRBD2 matches 12 bases. CDR3 length: 17 amino acids. Germline CDR1 and CDR2: SGHDT and YYEEEE. V gave up 5 bases and J gave up 0 bases; unmatched junction bases: 7. The CDR3: CASSLGLAGTSTDTQYF. The DNA of the CDR3 is TGTGCCAGCAGTCTCGGACTAGCGGGAACTAGCACAGATACGCAGTATTTT.

The chain carries TRBV7-8 and TRBJ2-7; D is possibly TRBD1 (5 bases). Germline loops: CDR1 SGHVS, CDR2 FQNEAQ. Trimming cost V 5 bases and J 0 bases, with 14 bases left between them. This CDR3 region has 15 residues. The CDR3 sequence: CASSHTGESSYEQYF. In DNA form, the CDR3 reads TGTGCCAGCAGCCACACAGGCGAGAGCTCCTACGAGCAGTACTTC.

The gene calls are TRBV29-1 and TRBJ2-1; D is unresolved. The V and J ends lost 7 bases and 10 bases respectively, with 11 bases between them. CDR1 is SQVTM, CDR2 ANQGSEA, per germline. The CDR3 contains 10 residues. CDR3 coding DNA: TGCAGCGGCTATAGTGGGGAGCAGTTCTTC. It translates to CSGYSGEQFF.

This clonotype was counted at least ten times. V usage is TRBV5-1 and J usage is TRBJ1-5, with unresolved D. V was pared by 0 bases and J by 0 bases, with 10 bases between. CDR3 size: 16 residues. CDR1 and CDR2 (germline): SGHRS, YFSETQ. The CDR3 region has the DNA TGCGCCAGCAGCTTGGGCGGATTGAGTAGCAATCAGCCCCAGCATTTT. Amino acid sequence: CASSLGGLSSNQPQHF.

In this sample, this clonotype turned up a few times. This rearrangement joins TRBV7-9 to TRBJ2-7; D call uncertain. Germline loops: CDR1 SEHNR, CDR2 FQNEAQ (reference sequence). The CDR3 loop spans 11 amino acids. Trimming shortened V by 4 bases and J by 8 bases, and 9 bases separated the two germline ends. The CDR3 coding sequence is TGTGCCAGCAGCTCCACGCCCCAGCAGTACTTC. It codes for CASSSTPQQYF.